A selection of T cell receptor beta chains follows, all from one sample in a study of monozygotic twins with inflammatory bowel disease. TCRdb re-called the 5' RACE reads; one entry per CDR3 protein, DNA not given. The table counts about 380,000 distinct CDR3 sequences; 2% to 3% lies in the top ten. The sample comprised blood. These receptors all stem from a human donor with ulcerative colitis or Crohn's disease, or a healthy co-twin of an affected twin (not recorded which). CDR3s include the opening cysteine and the closing phenylalanine or tryptophan.

j_gene: TRBJ2-5
v_gene: TRBV19
CDR3aa: CASRGPETQYF

j_gene: TRBJ2-5
v_gene: TRBV5-6
CDR3aa: CASINLDQLGQETQYF

j_gene: TRBJ2-1
v_gene: TRBV3-1
CDR3aa: CASSPRSHNRDRSNEQFF

j_gene: TRBJ1-5
v_gene: TRBV6-5
CDR3aa: CASSYGVGGSNQPQHF

j_gene: TRBJ2-3
v_gene: TRBV7-9
CDR3aa: CASSPPWGGTGMNPSTDTQYF

j_gene: TRBJ2-3
v_gene: TRBV20-1
CDR3aa: CSANLAGGITDTQYF

j_gene: TRBJ2-1
v_gene: TRBV5-1
CDR3aa: CASRFAGDGLNEQFF

j_gene: TRBJ1-5
v_gene: TRBV19
CDR3aa: CASSISRLRGNQPQHF

j_gene: TRBJ2-3
v_gene: TRBV7-2
CDR3aa: CASSLALDSSTDTQYF

j_gene: TRBJ1-2
v_gene: TRBV20-1
CDR3aa: CSASMQLQYGYTF

j_gene: TRBJ2-3
v_gene: TRBV7-2
CDR3aa: CASSRPGRTLPDTQYF

j_gene: TRBJ1-5
v_gene: TRBV4-1
CDR3aa: CASSRYTGEYSNQPQHF

j_gene: TRBJ1-6
v_gene: TRBV7-2
CDR3aa: CASSLEDIQSPLHF

j_gene: TRBJ2-7
v_gene: TRBV7-9
CDR3aa: CASSFGGYTSYEQYF

j_gene: TRBJ2-1
v_gene: TRBV19
CDR3aa: CASSLGQGVNNGQFF

j_gene: TRBJ1-1
v_gene: TRBV24-1
CDR3aa: CATSACLENNTEAFF

j_gene: TRBJ2-3
v_gene: TRBV4-3
CDR3aa: CASSQAPGQRSTDTQYF

j_gene: TRBJ1-6
v_gene: TRBV20-1
CDR3aa: CSARDRGGDNSPLHF

j_gene: TRBJ2-2
v_gene: TRBV12-3/TRBV12-4
CDR3aa: CASTPAGQFVAGELFF

j_gene: TRBJ1-5
v_gene: TRBV30
CDR3aa: CAWSPPTGGVRAQPQHF

j_gene: TRBJ2-7
v_gene: TRBV12-3/TRBV12-4
CDR3aa: CASSRLSGNEQYF

j_gene: TRBJ2-7
v_gene: TRBV14
CDR3aa: CASSQGGLAGGYSYEQYF

j_gene: TRBJ1-4
v_gene: TRBV30
CDR3aa: CAWSAATGTVEKLFF

j_gene: TRBJ2-1
v_gene: TRBV29-1
CDR3aa: CSVDGLVLNEQFF

j_gene: TRBJ2-3
v_gene: TRBV4-1
CDR3aa: CASIQYPHGGADTQYF

j_gene: TRBJ2-5
v_gene: TRBV4-2
CDR3aa: CASSQDSKLPQETQYF

j_gene: TRBJ2-5
v_gene: TRBV25-1
CDR3aa: CASSALGLAGGKETQYF

j_gene: TRBJ2-3
v_gene: TRBV9
CDR3aa: CASSLWDSKDTQYF

j_gene: TRBJ1-5
v_gene: TRBV20-1
CDR3aa: CSAEGPSGYSNQPQHF

j_gene: TRBJ2-5
v_gene: TRBV20-1
CDR3aa: CSAGVGGPEGALETQYF

j_gene: TRBJ1-1
v_gene: TRBV20-1
CDR3aa: CSARWGGMNTEAFF

j_gene: TRBJ2-2
v_gene: TRBV5-1
CDR3aa: CASSLDGAGELFF

j_gene: TRBJ2-7
v_gene: TRBV3-1
CDR3aa: CASSTRDYGEQYF

j_gene: TRBJ2-1
v_gene: TRBV7-9
CDR3aa: CASSFLLAGGPRDEQFF

j_gene: TRBJ2-3
v_gene: TRBV24-1
CDR3aa: CATSAGRGTDTQYF

j_gene: TRBJ2-7
v_gene: TRBV7-9
CDR3aa: CASSFALTDEQYF

j_gene: TRBJ2-3
v_gene: TRBV7-2
CDR3aa: CASSLLPQGILADTQYF

j_gene: TRBJ2-7
v_gene: TRBV20-1
CDR3aa: CSASPGGSRSYEQYF

j_gene: TRBJ1-4
v_gene: TRBV7-2
CDR3aa: CASSLNGMVPNEKLFF

j_gene: TRBJ2-3
v_gene: TRBV7-2
CDR3aa: CASSLGEQDTQYF

j_gene: TRBJ1-5
v_gene: TRBV4-1
CDR3aa: CASSHRQPHNQPQHF

j_gene: TRBJ1-4
v_gene: TRBV20-1
CDR3aa: CSARDGGLLNEKLFF

j_gene: TRBJ2-5
v_gene: TRBV6-2/TRBV6-3
CDR3aa: CASRKGGYQETQYF

j_gene: TRBJ1-2
v_gene: TRBV18
CDR3aa: CASSPLVQGQPRANYGYTF

j_gene: TRBJ1-1
v_gene: TRBV3-1
CDR3aa: CASSQDRGRSFF

j_gene: TRBJ2-1
v_gene: TRBV5-1
CDR3aa: CASSPVHTSTNEQFF

j_gene: TRBJ2-3
v_gene: TRBV28
CDR3aa: CASSFTLSLAGGPTDTQYF

j_gene: TRBJ2-7
v_gene: TRBV5-1
CDR3aa: CASAVEGAGAEQYF

j_gene: TRBJ2-2
v_gene: TRBV7-3
CDR3aa: CASSLVAVNTGELFF

j_gene: TRBJ2-7
v_gene: TRBV12-3/TRBV12-4
CDR3aa: CASSPPMGKGTYEQYF

j_gene: TRBJ2-7
v_gene: TRBV4-2
CDR3aa: CASSQPLSGTGSYEQYF

j_gene: TRBJ1-1
v_gene: TRBV27
CDR3aa: CASGGRMNTEAFF

j_gene: TRBJ2-2
v_gene: TRBV28
CDR3aa: CASYHGTNTGELFF